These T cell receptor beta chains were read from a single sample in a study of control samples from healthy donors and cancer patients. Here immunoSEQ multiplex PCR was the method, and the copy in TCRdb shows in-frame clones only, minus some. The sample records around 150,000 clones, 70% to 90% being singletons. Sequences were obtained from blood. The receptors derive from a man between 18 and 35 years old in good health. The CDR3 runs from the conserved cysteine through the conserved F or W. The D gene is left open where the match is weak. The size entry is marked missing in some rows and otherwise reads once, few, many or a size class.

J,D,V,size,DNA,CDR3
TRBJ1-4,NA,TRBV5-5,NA,TGTGCCAGCAGCTTGGTGGGAACAACTAATGAAAAACTGTTTTTT,CASSLVGTTNEKLFF
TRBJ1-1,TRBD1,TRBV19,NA,TGTGCCAGTAGTATAAGAGGGGACAGAGATGAAGCTTTCTTT,CASSIRGDRDEAFF
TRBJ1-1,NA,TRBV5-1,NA,TGCGCCAGCAGCTCCTCGGTGGACCCTGAAGCTTTCTTT,CASSSSVDPEAFF
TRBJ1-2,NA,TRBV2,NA,TGTGCCAGCAGTCCTCGGGGCGTTATCAACTATGGCTACACCTTC,CASSPRGVINYGYTF
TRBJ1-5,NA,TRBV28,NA,TGTGCCAGCAGAGTGAATAGCAATCAGCCCCAGCATTTT,CASRVNSNQPQHF
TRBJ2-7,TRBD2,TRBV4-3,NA,TGCGCCAGCAGCCAAGTTGGGGGGGGCGAGCAGTACTTC,CASSQVGGGEQYF
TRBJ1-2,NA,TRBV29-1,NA,TGCAGCGTTTGGGACGGCCGGGGCTACACCTTC,CSVWDGRGYTF
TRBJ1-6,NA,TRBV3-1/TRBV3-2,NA,TGTGCCAGCAGCCAAGATTTCACAGTTATTAATTCACCCCTCCACTTT,CASSQDFTVINSPLHF
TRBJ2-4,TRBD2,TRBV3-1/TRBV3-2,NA,TGTGCCAGCAGCCAAGAGACTAGCGGAGAAAACATTCAGTACTTC,CASSQETSGENIQYF
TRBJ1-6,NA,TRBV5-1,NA,TGCGCCAGCAGCTTCAACTTCGGGAGCCCGGACTCACCCCTCCACTTT,CASSFNFGSPDSPLHF
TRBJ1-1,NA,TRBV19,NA,TGTGCCAGTAGTCCTCTTGGACAGCCGAACACTGAAGCTTTCTTT,CASSPLGQPNTEAFF
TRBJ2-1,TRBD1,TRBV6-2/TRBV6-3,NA,TGTGCCAGCAGCCCCTACGACAGGGGCTACAATGAGCAGTTCTTC,CASSPYDRGYNEQFF
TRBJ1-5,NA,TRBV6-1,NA,TGTGCCAGCAGTGAACAGCCGAATCAGCCCCAGCATTTT,CASSEQPNQPQHF
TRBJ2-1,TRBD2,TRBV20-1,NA,TGCAGTGCTAGAAAGGAAGTAGCGGGGGTCTTC,CSARKEVAGVF
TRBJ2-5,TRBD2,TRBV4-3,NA,TGCGCCAGCAGCCTCGGACTAGCGGGGGGTGAGACCCAGTACTTC,CASSLGLAGGETQYF
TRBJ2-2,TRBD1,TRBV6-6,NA,TGTGCCAGCTGTAGTTCAGGGGGCGGGGAGCTGTTTTTT,CASCSSGGGELFF
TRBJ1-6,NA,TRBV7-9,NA,TGTGCCAGCAGCCCCACCCAGGGGTACTCACCCCTCCACTTT,CASSPTQGYSPLHF
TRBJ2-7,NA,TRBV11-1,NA,TGTGTCAGCAGCTTAGACCCTAGGGAGAGGCAGTACTTC,CVSSLDPRERQYF
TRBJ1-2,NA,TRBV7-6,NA,TGTGCCAGCAGCCCCATGGAGACAGAGCTTATTAACGATGGCTACACCTTC,CASSPMETELINDGYTF
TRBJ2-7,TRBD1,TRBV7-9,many,TGTGCCAGCAGCTTCCCGCGGGACAGGGAAGTAGACGAGCAGTACTTC,CASSFPRDREVDEQYF
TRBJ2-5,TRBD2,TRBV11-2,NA,TGTGCCAGCAGCTTAGTTTTGTTAACTAGCGGGGTTCGGACCCAGTACTTC,CASSLVLLTSGVRTQYF
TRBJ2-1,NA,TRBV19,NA,TGTGCCAGTATGGCCTCCAACAGGGCCCACGGGAATGAGCAGTTCTTC,CASMASNRAHGNEQFF
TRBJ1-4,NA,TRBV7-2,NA,TGTGCCAGCAGCTTAGTAACAGATGAAAAACTGTTTTTT,CASSLVTDEKLFF
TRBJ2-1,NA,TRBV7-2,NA,TGTGCCAGCAGCCGCGAGAGGGGGACGAATGAGCAGTTCTTC,CASSRERGTNEQFF